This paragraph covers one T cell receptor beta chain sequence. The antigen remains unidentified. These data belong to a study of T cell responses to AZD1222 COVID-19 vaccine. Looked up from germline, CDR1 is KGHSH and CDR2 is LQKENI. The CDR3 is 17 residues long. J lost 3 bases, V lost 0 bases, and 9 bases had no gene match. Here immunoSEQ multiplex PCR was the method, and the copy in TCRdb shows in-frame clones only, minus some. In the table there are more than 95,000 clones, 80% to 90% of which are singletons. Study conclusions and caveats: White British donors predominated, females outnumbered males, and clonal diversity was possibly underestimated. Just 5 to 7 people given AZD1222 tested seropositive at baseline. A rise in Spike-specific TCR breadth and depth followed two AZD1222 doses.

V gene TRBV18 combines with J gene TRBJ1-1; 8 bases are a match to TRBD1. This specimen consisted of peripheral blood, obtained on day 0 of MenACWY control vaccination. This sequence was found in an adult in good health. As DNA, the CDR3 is TGTGCCAGCTCACCACCGGGGTCCGTGACAGGGGACACTGAAGCTTTCTTT. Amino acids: CASSPPGSVTGDTEAFF.